The rows below give T cell receptor beta chains drawn from one sample of a study of T cell responses to AZD1222 COVID-19 vaccine. Libraries were prepared by immunoSEQ multiplex PCR; TCRdb keeps only in-frame clonotypes and omits some of them. This repertoire shows tens of thousands of clones, around nine tenths found once; its top ten account for approximately 5%. The sample in question was peripheral blood, obtained 28 days after the second AZD1222 dose. The receptors originated from an adult who received the AZD1222 COVID-19 vaccine. Each CDR3 is given with its conserved first and last residue. D genes are given only for firm matches. Expanded clones get a size class; other rows say once, few or many, or leave the size out.

>TRBJ1-3|.|TRBV6-5|.
CASRGGPGNTIYF
TGTGCCAGCAGAGGGGGGCCCGGAAACACCATATATTTT
>TRBJ2-2|TRBD2|TRBV5-1|.
CASSLKPAGYTGELFF
TGCGCCAGCAGCCTCAAGCCAGCGGGGTATACCGGGGAGCTGTTTTTT
>TRBJ1-1|.|TRBV2|.
CASSVMGGTEAFF
TGTGCCAGCAGTGTTATGGGGGGGACTGAAGCTTTCTTT
>TRBJ1-5|.|TRBV18|.
CASSPGRGPLSQHF
TGTGCCAGCTCACCGGGCAGGGGACCGTTGTCCCAGCATTTT
>TRBJ1-6|.|TRBV6-2/TRBV6-3|.
CASSYSRGQHNSPLHF
TGTGCCAGCAGTTACTCTAGAGGACAGCATAATTCACCCCTCCACTTT
>TRBJ1-4|TRBD1|TRBV28|.
CASRYRGTTNEKLFF
TGTGCCAGCAGATACAGGGGTACAACTAATGAAAAACTGTTTTTT
>TRBJ1-4|.|TRBV6-1|.
CASSDARRGSHEKLFF
TGTGCCAGCAGTGACGCCAGGAGGGGCAGTCATGAAAAACTGTTTTTT
>TRBJ1-5|.|TRBV6-5|.
CASSFTGTGNQPQHF
TGTGCCAGCAGTTTTACCGGGACGGGCAATCAGCCCCAGCATTTT
>TRBJ2-1|TRBD2|TRBV30|.
CAWSAEIRGGEQFF
TGTGCCTGGAGTGCTGAGATACGGGGGGGCGAGCAGTTCTTC
>TRBJ2-1|TRBD1|TRBV11-3|.
CASSTGTASYNEQFF
TGTGCCAGCAGTACCGGGACAGCTTCCTACAATGAGCAGTTCTTC
>TRBJ1-2|.|TRBV29-1|once
CSVEVAGPVYGYTF
TGCAGCGTTGAAGTGGCCGGGCCCGTCTATGGCTACACCTTC
>TRBJ1-4|.|TRBV6-1|once
CASSEDGLLRLFF
TGTGCCAGCAGTGAAGATGGTCTGTTAAGACTGTTTTTT
>TRBJ1-1|.|TRBV6-2/TRBV6-3|.
CASIPHQARNTEAFF
TGTGCCAGCATCCCCCACCAAGCGAGGAACACTGAAGCTTTCTTT
>TRBJ1-1|TRBD1|TRBV7-9|.
CASSLRQGGNTEAFF
TGTGCCAGCAGCTTACGGCAGGGGGGGAACACTGAAGCTTTCTTT
>TRBJ2-7|.|TRBV29-1|once
CSVGRGTAYEQYF
TGCAGCGTGGGGCGGGGGACAGCCTACGAGCAGTACTTC
>TRBJ2-7|.|TRBV28|.
CASSPGAYEQYF
TGTGCCAGCAGTCCGGGGGCCTACGAGCAGTACTTC
>TRBJ2-6|.|TRBV6-1|once
CASSVSRTNSGANVLTF
TGTGCCAGCAGTGTAAGCAGGACCAACTCTGGGGCCAACGTCCTGACTTTC
>TRBJ1-2|.|TRBV27|.
CASSFRGGSVTF
TGTGCCAGCAGTTTTAGGGGAGGCTCGGTCACCTTC
>TRBJ2-3|.|TRBV6-6|.
CASSLPGGPSTDTQYF
TGTGCCAGCAGTCTCCCCGGGGGGCCTAGCACAGATACGCAGTATTTT
>TRBJ2-3|.|TRBV20-1|.
CSASTPQGDLFSTDTQYF
TGCAGTGCTAGTACCCCCCAGGGAGACCTCTTTAGCACAGATACGCAGTATTTT
>TRBJ1-1|TRBD1|TRBV27|.
CASSWGTGKTEAFF
TGTGCCAGCAGTTGGGGGACAGGGAAAACTGAAGCTTTCTTT
>TRBJ1-1|TRBD1|TRBV4-3|.
CASSQVPGQGANTEAFF
TGCGCCAGCAGCCAAGTCCCGGGACAGGGGGCGAACACTGAAGCTTTCTTT
>TRBJ1-2|TRBD1|TRBV6-5|.
CASSRPGTGAEGYTF
TGTGCCAGCAGTCGTCCCGGGACAGGGGCAGAGGGCTACACCTTC
>TRBJ2-3|TRBD1|TRBV24-1|.
CATSDLRTGTGSVTQYF
TGTGCCACCAGTGATTTGCGAACCGGGACAGGCTCGGTTACGCAGTATTTT
>TRBJ1-2|.|TRBV28|.
CASSLTSQPVHGYTF
TGTGCCAGCAGTTTGACCTCTCAACCCGTCCATGGCTACACCTTC
>TRBJ2-7|.|TRBV9|.
CASSLLVGEQYF
TGTGCCAGCAGCCTCCTAGTGGGAGAGCAGTACTTC